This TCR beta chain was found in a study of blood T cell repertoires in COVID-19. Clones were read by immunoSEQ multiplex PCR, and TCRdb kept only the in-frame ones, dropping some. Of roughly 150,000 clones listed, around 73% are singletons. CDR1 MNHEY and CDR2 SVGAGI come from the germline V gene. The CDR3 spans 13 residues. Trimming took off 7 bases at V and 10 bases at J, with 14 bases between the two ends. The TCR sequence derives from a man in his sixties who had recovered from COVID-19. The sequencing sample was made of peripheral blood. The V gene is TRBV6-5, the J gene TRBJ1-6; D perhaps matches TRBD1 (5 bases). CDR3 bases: TGTGCCAGCAACGGGCCAGGGAACTCACCCCTCCACTTT. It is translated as CASNGPGNSPLHF.